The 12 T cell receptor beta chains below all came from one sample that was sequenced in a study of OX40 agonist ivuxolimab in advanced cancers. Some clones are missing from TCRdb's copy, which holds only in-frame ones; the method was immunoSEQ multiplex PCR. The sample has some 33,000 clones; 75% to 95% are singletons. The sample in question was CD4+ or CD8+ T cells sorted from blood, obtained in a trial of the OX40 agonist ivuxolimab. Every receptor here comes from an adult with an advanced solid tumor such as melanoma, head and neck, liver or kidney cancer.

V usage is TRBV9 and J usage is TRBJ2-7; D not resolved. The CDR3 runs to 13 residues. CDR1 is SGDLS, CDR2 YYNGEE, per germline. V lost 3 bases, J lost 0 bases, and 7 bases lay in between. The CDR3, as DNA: TGTGCCAGCAGCGGCTATAGCTCCTACGAGCAGTACTTC. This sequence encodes CASSGYSSYEQYF. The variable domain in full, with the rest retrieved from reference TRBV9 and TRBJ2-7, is DSGVTQTPKHLITATGQRVTLRCSPRSGDLSVYWYQQSLDQGLQFLIQYYNGEERAKGNILERFSAQQFPDLHSELNLSSLELGDSALYFCASSGYSSYEQYFGPGTRLTVT.

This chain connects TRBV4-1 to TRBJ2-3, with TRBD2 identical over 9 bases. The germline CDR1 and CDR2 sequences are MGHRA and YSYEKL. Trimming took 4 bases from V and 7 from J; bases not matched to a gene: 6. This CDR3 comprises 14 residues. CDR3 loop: CASSLSGGTHTQYF. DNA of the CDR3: TGCGCCAGCAGCCTTAGCGGGGGCACCCATACGCAGTATTTT.

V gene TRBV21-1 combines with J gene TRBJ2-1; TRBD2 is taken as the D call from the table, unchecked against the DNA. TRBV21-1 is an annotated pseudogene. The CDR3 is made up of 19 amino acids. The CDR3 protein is CASSKEAGVATSSYNEQFF. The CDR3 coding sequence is TGTGCCAGCAGCAAAGAAGCGGGAGTTGCCACCAGCTCCTACAATGAGCAGTTCTTC.

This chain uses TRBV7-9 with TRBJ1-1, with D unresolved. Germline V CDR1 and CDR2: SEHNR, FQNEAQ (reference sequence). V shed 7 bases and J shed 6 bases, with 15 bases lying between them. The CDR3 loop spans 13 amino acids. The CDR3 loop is CASKVLGPAEAFF. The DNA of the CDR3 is TGTGCCAGCAAAGTACTGGGCCCTGCTGAAGCTTTCTTT.

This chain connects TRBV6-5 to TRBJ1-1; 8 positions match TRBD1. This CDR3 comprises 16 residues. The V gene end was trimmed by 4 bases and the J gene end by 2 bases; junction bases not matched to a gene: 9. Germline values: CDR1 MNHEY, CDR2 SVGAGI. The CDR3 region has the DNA TGTGCCAGCAGTTTCTCTCGGACAGGGAGAAACACTGAAGCTTTCTTT. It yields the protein CASSFSRTGRNTEAFF.

As DNA, the CDR3 is TGCGCCAGCAGCCACTTCCTCACCGGGGAGCTGTTTTTT. Protein product: CASSHFLTGELFF. This chain joins TRBV4-1 and TRBJ2-2; the D is unclear. Germline-derived CDR1 and CDR2 are MGHRA and YSYEKL. This CDR3 has 13 amino acids. V was pared by 3 bases and J by 4 bases, with 6 bases between.

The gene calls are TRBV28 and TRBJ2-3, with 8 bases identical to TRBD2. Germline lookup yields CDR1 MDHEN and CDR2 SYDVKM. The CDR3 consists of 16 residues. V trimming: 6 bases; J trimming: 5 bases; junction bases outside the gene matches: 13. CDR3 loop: CASSLGVAGTVDTQYF. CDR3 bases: TGTGCCAGCAGCCTAGGGGTAGCGGGAACGGTAGATACGCAGTATTTT. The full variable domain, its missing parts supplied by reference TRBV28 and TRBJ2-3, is DVKVTQSSRYLVKRTGEKVFLECVQDMDHENMFWYRQDPGLGLRLIYFSYDVKMKEKGDIPEGYSVSREKKERFSLILESASTNQTSMYLCASSLGVAGTVDTQYFGPGTRLTVL.

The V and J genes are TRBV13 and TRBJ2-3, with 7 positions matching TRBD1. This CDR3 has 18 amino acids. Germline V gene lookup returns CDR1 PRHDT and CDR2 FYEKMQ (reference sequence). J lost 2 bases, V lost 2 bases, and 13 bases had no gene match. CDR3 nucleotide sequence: TGTGCCAGCAGCTTAATGGGACAGCCTTACATCGACACAGATACGCAGTATTTT. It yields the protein CASSLMGQPYIDTDTQYF.

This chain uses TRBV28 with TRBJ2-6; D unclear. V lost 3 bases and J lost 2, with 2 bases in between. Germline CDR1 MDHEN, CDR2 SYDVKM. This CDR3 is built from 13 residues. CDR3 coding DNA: TGTGCCAGCAGTTTCGCTGGGGCCAACGTCCTGACTTTC. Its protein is CASSFAGANVLTF.

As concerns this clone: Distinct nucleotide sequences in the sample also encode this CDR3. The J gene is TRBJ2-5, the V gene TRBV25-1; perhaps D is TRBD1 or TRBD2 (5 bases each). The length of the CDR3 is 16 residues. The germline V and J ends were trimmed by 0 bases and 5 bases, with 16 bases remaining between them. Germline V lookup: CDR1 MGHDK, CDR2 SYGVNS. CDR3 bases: TGTGCCAGCAGTGAATACCCGGGGACGGTGGTGGAGACCCAGTACTTC. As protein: CASSEYPGTVVETQYF.

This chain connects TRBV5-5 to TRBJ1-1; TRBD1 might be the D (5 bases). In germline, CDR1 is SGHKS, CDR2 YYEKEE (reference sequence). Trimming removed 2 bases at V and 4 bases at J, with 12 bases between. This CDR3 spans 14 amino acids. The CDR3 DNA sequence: TGTGCCAGCAGCTTTATGCAGGGAGGCACTGAAGCTTTCTTT. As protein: CASSFMQGGTEAFF.

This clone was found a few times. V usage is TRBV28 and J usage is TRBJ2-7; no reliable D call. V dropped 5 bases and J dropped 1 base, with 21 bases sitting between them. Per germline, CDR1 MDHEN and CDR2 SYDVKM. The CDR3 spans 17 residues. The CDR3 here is CASSPYTTGSGSYEQYF. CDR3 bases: TGTGCCAGCAGTCCATACACGACGGGTTCTGGTTCCTACGAGCAGTACTTC.